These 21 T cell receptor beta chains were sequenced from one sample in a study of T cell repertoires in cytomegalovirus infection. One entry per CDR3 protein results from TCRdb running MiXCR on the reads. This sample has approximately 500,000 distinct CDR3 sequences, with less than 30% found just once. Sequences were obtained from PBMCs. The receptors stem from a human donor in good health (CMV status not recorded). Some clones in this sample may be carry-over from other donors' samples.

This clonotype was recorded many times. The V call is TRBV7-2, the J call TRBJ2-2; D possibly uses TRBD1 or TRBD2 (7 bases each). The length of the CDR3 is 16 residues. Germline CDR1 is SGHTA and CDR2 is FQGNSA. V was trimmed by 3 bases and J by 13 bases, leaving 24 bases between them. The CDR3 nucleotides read TGTGCCAGCAGCTTCTCAGGGGGGGTCCCTGGTCGTGGGCTGTTTTTT. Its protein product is CASSFSGGVPGRGLFF.

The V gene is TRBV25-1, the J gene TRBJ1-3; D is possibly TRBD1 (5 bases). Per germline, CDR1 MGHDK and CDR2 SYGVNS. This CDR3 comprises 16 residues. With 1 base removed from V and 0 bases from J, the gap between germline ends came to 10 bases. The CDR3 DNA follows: TGTGCCAGCAGTGAATTTGGGACGGTCTCTGGAAACACCATATATTTT. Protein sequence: CASSEFGTVSGNTIYF.

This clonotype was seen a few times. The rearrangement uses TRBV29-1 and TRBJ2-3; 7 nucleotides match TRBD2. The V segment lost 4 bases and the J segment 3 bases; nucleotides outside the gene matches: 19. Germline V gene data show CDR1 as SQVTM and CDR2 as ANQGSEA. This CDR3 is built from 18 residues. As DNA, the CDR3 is TGCAGCGTTGTAGGGTCAATCACGCCGGCGCGGGGGACAGATACGCAGTATTTT. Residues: CSVVGSITPARGTDTQYF.

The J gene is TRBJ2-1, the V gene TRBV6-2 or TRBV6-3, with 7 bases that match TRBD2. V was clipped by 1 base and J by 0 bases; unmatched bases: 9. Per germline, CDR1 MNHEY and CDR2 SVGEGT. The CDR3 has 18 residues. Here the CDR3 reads CASSYLFLGGSSYNEQFF. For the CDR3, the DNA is TGTGCCAGCAGTTACTTATTCCTAGGCGGGAGCTCCTACAATGAGCAGTTCTTC.

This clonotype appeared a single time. CDR3 coding DNA: TGTGCCACCAGCGCAGGAGGGGAGCTGTTTTTT. It translates to CATSAGGELFF. The V and J genes are TRBV15 and TRBJ2-2; D uncertain. Trimming cost V 5 bases and J 8 bases, with 6 bases left between them. The CDR3 consists of 11 residues. Per germline, CDR1 LNHNV and CDR2 YYDKDF (reference sequence).

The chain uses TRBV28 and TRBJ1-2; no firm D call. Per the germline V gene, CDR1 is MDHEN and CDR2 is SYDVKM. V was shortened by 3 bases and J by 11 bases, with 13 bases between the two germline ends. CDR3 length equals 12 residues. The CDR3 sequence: CASSFTQSSYTF. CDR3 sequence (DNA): TGTGCCAGCAGTTTTACACAGTCAAGTTACACCTTC.

The DNA of the CDR3 is TGTGCCACCAGTGATTCCAGCGGGGGCTCCTACAATGAGCAGTTCTTC. Protein product: CATSDSSGGSYNEQFF. The chain employs TRBV24-1 and TRBJ2-1, with 8 bases that match TRBD2. J was trimmed by 0 bases and V by 2 bases; bases with no gene match: 2. The germline gives CDR1 KGHDR, CDR2 SFDVKD. The CDR3 has 16 residues.

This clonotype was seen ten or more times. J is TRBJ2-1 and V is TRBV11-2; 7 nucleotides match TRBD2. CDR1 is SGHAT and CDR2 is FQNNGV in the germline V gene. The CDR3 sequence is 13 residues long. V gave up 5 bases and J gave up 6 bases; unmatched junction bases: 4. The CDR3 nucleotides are TGTGCCAGCAGCCCCGGACTAGTCAATGAGCAGTTCTTC. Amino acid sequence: CASSPGLVNEQFF. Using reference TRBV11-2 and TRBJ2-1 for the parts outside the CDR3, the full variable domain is EAGVAQSPRYKIIEKRQSVAFWCNPISGHATLYWYQQILGQGPKLLIQFQNNGVVDDSQLPKDRFSAERLKGVDSTLKIQPAKLEDSAVYLCASSPGLVNEQFFGPGTRLTVL.

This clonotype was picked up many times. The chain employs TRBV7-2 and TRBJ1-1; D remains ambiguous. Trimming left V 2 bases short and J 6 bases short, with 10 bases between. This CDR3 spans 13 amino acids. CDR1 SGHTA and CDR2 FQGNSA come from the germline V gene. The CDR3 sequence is CASSLWLGPEAFF. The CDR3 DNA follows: TGTGCCAGCAGCTTATGGTTAGGACCTGAAGCTTTCTTT.

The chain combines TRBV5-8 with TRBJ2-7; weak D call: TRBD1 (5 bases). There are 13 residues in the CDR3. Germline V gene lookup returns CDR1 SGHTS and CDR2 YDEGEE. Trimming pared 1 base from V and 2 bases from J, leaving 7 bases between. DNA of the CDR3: TGTGCCAGCAGCTTGACCAGGGCCTACGAGCAGTACGTC. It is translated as CASSLTRAYEQYV.

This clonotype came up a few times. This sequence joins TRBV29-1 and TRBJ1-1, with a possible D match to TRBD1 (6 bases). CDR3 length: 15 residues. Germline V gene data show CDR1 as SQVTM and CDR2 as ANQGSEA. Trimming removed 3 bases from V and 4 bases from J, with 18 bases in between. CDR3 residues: CSVDFTGTGTTEAFF. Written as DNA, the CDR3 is TGCAGCGTTGATTTTACAGGGACGGGTACCACTGAAGCTTTCTTT.

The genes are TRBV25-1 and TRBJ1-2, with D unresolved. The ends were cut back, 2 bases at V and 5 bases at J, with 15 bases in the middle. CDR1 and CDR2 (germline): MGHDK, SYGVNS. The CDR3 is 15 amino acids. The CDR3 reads CASSEGSYDGYGYTF. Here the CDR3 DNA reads TGTGCCAGCAGTGAAGGGTCCTACGATGGGTATGGCTACACCTTC.

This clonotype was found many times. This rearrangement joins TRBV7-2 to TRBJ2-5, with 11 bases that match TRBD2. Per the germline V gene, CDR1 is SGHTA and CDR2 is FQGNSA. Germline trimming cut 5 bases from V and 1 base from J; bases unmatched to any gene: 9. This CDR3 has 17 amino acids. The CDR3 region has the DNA TGTGCCAGCAGCCTACCCGGGACTAGCGGCCCCCAAGAGACCCAGTACTTC. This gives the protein CASSLPGTSGPQETQYF.

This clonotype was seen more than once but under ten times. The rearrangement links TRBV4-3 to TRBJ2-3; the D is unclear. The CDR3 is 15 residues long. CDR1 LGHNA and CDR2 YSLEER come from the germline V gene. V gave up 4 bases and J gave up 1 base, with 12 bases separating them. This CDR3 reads CASSPQSLGTDTQYF. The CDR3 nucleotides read TGCGCCAGCAGCCCGCAGAGTCTGGGCACAGATACGCAGTATTTT.

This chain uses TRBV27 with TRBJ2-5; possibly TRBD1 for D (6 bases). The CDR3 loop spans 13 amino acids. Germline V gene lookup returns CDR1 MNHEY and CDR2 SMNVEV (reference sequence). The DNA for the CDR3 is TGTGCGACCGGGCAGGGGATACAAGAGACCCAGTACTTC. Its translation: CATGQGIQETQYF.

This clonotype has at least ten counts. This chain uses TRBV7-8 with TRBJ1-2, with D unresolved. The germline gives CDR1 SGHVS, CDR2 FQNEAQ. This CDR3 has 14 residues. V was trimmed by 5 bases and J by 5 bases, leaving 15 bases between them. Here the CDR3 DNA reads TGTGCCAGCAGCCCCGGCAGTGGGATTTATGGCTACACCTTC. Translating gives CASSPGSGIYGYTF.

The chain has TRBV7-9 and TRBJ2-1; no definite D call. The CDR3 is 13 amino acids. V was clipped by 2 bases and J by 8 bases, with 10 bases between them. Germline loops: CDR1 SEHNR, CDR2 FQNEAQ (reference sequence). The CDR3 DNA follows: TGTGCCAGCAGCTTAAGTAGTTTAGATGAGCAGTTCTTC. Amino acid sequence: CASSLSSLDEQFF. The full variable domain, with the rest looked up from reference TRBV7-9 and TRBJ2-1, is DTGVSQNPRHKITKRGQNVTFRCDPISEHNRLYWYRQTLGQGPEFLTYFQNEAQLEKSRLLSDRFSAERPKGSFSTLEIQRTEQGDSAMYLCASSLSSLDEQFFGPGTRLTVL.

The CDR3 sequence: CAISEPGGRTSGSGRNEQFF. CDR3 DNA: TGTGCCATCAGTGAGCCAGGGGGTAGGACTAGCGGGAGTGGAAGGAATGAGCAGTTCTTC. V and J are TRBV10-3 and TRBJ2-1, with 13 nucleotides matching TRBD2. The junction had 17 bases not matched to a gene; V was cut back by 2 bases and J by 7 bases. The CDR3 contains 20 residues. The V gene's germline CDR1 is ENHRY and CDR2 SYGVKD.

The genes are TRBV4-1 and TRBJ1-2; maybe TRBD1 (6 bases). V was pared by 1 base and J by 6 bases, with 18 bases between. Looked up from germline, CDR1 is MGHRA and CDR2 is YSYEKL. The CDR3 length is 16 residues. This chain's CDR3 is CASSQAFQGRAHGYTF. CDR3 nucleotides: TGCGCCAGCAGCCAAGCCTTTCAGGGGAGGGCCCATGGCTACACCTTC.

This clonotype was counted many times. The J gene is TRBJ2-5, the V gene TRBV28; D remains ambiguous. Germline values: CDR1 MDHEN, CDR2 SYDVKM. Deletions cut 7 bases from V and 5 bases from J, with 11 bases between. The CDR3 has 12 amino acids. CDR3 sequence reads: CASNTDGETQYF. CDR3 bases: TGTGCCAGCAATACAGACGGGGAGACCCAGTACTTC.

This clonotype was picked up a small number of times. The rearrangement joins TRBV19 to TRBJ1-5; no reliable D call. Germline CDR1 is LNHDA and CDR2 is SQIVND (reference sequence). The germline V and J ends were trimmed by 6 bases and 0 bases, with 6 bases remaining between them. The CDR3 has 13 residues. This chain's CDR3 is CASRRNSNQPQHF. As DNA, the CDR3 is TGTGCCAGTAGGAGGAATAGCAATCAGCCCCAGCATTTT.